This T cell receptor beta chain was identified in a study of shared clonotypes between healthy human individuals. Naive CD8 isolation took CD45RO-negative cells positively selected for CCR7 and excluded terminally differentiated effector memory CD45RA+ cells. Sequenced by immunoSEQ multiplex PCR; TCRdb stores in-frame clones only, minus some. The repertoire holds 2 million or so clones, with approximately 95% as singletons. The source is a man younger than 30 in good health. The specimen sequenced was naive CD8+ T cells sorted from blood.

The CDR3 DNA sequence: TGTGCCAGCAGCTTCTCAGGGGAGGGAGAAGAGACCCAGTACTTC. Protein sequence: CASSFSGEGEETQYF. The chain combines TRBV7-9 with TRBJ2-5, with D possibly TRBD2 on 7 matching bases. The CDR3 has 15 residues. Germline loops: CDR1 SEHNR, CDR2 FQNEAQ (reference sequence). V was clipped by 3 bases and J by 3 bases, with 14 bases between them.